This record covers a single T cell receptor (beta chain). The sample comes from a study of technical replicates of blood from several donors. Using immunoSEQ multiplex PCR, the repertoire was profiled, and TCRdb retains in-frame clones only, with some absent. The table shows about 64,000 clones, with approximately 86% occurring only once. Input material: PBMCs. The sequence came from a human donor in good health. Some clones in this sample may be carry-over from other donors' samples.

The CDR3 region has the DNA TGTGCCAGCAGCCCAGGACATTTCACAGATACGCAGTATTTT. This gives the protein CASSPGHFTDTQYF. The gene calls are TRBV7-2 and TRBJ2-3, with a tentative D call TRBD1 (5 bases). CDR3 size: 14 residues. Looked up from germline, CDR1 is SGHTA and CDR2 is FQGNSA. V shed 5 bases and J shed 2 bases, with 11 bases lying between them.